Presented here are 29 T cell receptor beta chains from one specimen sequenced in a study of metastatic and nonmetastatic thyroid tumors. Patients were all untreated before their thyroid surgery. Via MiXCR, TCRdb re-called the PCR reads. Counted here are 13,000 or so clones, under 30% occurring once; the ten biggest clones make up 15% to 20%. Material: tumor tissue. The source of these receptors is a female donor with papillary thyroid cancer or a benign thyroid nodule (not recorded which). Some clones in this sample may be carry-over from other donors' samples.

The rearrangement links TRBV20-1 to TRBJ1-5; D is unclear. Germline assignment: CDR1 DFQATT and CDR2 SNEGSKA (reference sequence). The CDR3 is 14 amino acids. Deletions cut 6 bases from V and 1 base from J, with 13 bases between. CDR3 loop: CSAEQPESNQPQHF. CDR3 DNA: TGCAGTGCCGAACAACCGGAGAGCAATCAGCCCCAGCATTTT.

By proportion, this clone is medium-sized. V gene TRBV2 combines with J gene TRBJ1-2; tentative D call: TRBD1 (6 bases). From germline, CDR1 is SNHLY and CDR2 FYNNEI. This CDR3 is 13 amino acids long. Trimming stripped 3 bases from V and 2 bases from J, with 7 bases between. CDR3 DNA sequence: TGTGCCAGCAGTGACCAGGGGAACTATGGCTACACCTTC. Encoded protein: CASSDQGNYGYTF.

This clone showed up just a few times. This specimen includes other DNA sequences encoding the same CDR3. The chain couples TRBV11-2 to TRBJ2-7, with 12 positions matching TRBD2. CDR1 is SGHAT and CDR2 is FQNNGV in the germline V gene. Trimming took 5 bases from V and 2 from J; bases not matched to a gene: 4. The CDR3 has 15 amino acids. CDR3 residues: CASSLLAGGTYEQYF. The CDR3 DNA follows: TGTGCCAGCAGCCTGCTAGCGGGAGGGACCTACGAGCAGTACTTC.

This clone was counted only a few times. A much more abundant neighbour one base away suggests this may be a read error. The chain recombines TRBV28 with TRBJ2-2; 9 nucleotides line up with TRBD1. The CDR3 covers 15 residues. Germline assignment: CDR1 MDHEN and CDR2 SYDVKM. CDR3 sequence reads: CASSPNRGRTVELFF. In nucleotides, the CDR3 is TGCGCCAGCAGTCCAAACAGGGGGCGCACCGTGGAGCTGTTTTTT.

This clone came up many times. The J gene is TRBJ1-1, the V gene TRBV3-1, with unresolved D. V dropped 4 bases and J dropped 0 bases, with 6 bases sitting between them. Per germline, CDR1 LGHDT and CDR2 YNNKEL (reference sequence). The CDR3 is made up of 13 amino acids. The CDR3 DNA reads TGTGCCAGCAGCCCCAGGTTGAACACTGAAGCTTTCTTT. Its translation: CASSPRLNTEAFF.

The chain couples TRBV30 to TRBJ1-2; the D is unclear. Trimming shortened V by 0 bases and J by 7 bases, and 12 bases separated the two germline ends. Germline lookup yields CDR1 GTSNPN and CDR2 SVGIG (reference sequence). The CDR3 has 13 residues. CDR3 region: CAWSVPLGGGYTF. As DNA, the CDR3 is TGTGCCTGGAGTGTACCCCTCGGCGGTGGCTACACCTTC.

This clone was observed a few times. The chain combines TRBV6-1 with TRBJ2-7; D may be TRBD1 (6 bases). The germline V gene has CDR1 MNHNS and CDR2 SASEGT. Trimming pared 6 bases from V and 3 bases from J, leaving 9 bases between. This CDR3 spans 12 amino acids. The CDR3 DNA reads as TGTGCCAGCAGAAGGACAGACTACGAGCAGTACTTC. Protein product: CASRRTDYEQYF.

This clone appeared many times. The V and J genes are TRBV29-1 and TRBJ2-5; D possibly corresponds to TRBD2 (5 bases). This CDR3 spans 14 amino acids. The germline gives CDR1 SQVTM, CDR2 ANQGSEA. Trimming pared 4 bases from V and 4 bases from J, leaving 16 bases between. The CDR3 DNA sequence: TGCAGCGTTGCCTCGACTAACGCCCCAGAGACCCAGTACTTC. The encoded protein is CSVASTNAPETQYF.

The chain uses TRBV6-1 and TRBJ2-3, with D tentatively TRBD1 (6 bases). The CDR3 consists of 13 residues. Trimming removed 9 bases at V and 2 bases at J, with 12 bases between. In germline, CDR1 is MNHNS, CDR2 SASEGT. This CDR3 is CASEGDLTDTQYF. The CDR3 nucleotides read TGTGCCAGTGAGGGGGACCTCACAGATACGCAGTATTTT.

This clone was counted a few times. CDR3 DNA: TGTGCCACCAGCCCACTTTCAACAGGGATCGGCTATGGCTACACCTTC. Encoded protein: CATSPLSTGIGYGYTF. The chain has TRBV15 and TRBJ1-2; a weak D match, TRBD1 (6 bases). The CDR3 totals 16 residues. Germline V CDR1 and CDR2: LNHNV, YYDKDF (reference sequence). V dropped 5 bases and J dropped 4 bases, with 20 bases sitting between them.

By share of the sample, this clone is medium-sized. The CDR3 DNA follows: TGTGCCGGCGCAGGCGAGACAGGTCTGTACGAGCAGTACTTC. Translating it yields CAGAGETGLYEQYF. V gene TRBV2 combines with J gene TRBJ2-7, with a possible D match to TRBD1 (6 bases). V shed 11 bases and J shed 4 bases, with 21 bases lying between them. This CDR3 spans 14 amino acids. Germline CDR1 reads SNHLY; CDR2 reads FYNNEI.

This clone was picked up a small number of times. Because the CDR3 is missing its conserved closing phenylalanine or tryptophan, this is likely a read error. The chain is built from TRBV12-3 or TRBV12-4 and TRBJ1-2; D gene unclear. V was trimmed by 11 bases and J by 8 bases, leaving 18 bases between them. The CDR3 extends over 12 amino acids. CDR3 protein: CASHPAGRGYTI. In nucleotides, the CDR3 is TGTGCCTCCCACCCGGCAGGACGGGGCTACACCATT.

The table lists this clone with a few counts. The conserved closing phenylalanine or tryptophan is absent in this CDR3, likely reflecting a read error. This chain connects TRBV6-1 to TRBJ1-1, with D hard to call. Trimming cost V 11 bases and J 6 bases, with 22 bases left between them. CDR1 and CDR2 from the germline V gene are MNHNS and SASEGT. The CDR3 sequence is 14 residues long. The CDR3 loop reads CAGKGTGGDSEAFL. The CDR3 nucleotides read TGTGCCGGCAAGGGTACGGGTGGAGACTCTGAAGCTTTCCTT.

By sample fraction, this clone is medium-sized. The chain is built from TRBV10-2 and TRBJ1-1, with D uncertain. Trimming left V 6 bases short and J 1 base short, with 9 bases between. This CDR3 comprises 13 residues. Looked up from germline, CDR1 is WSHSY and CDR2 is SAAADI. The CDR3 sequence is CASSGQRNTEAFF. CDR3 DNA: TGCGCCAGCAGCGGGCAGCGGAACACTGAAGCTTTCTTT.

This clone was counted ten times or more. The rearrangement uses TRBV7-8 and TRBJ1-5; no clear D gene. The ends were cut back, 6 bases at V and 5 bases at J, with 11 bases in the middle. CDR1 is SGHVS, CDR2 FQNEAQ, per germline. The CDR3 consists of 13 residues. Written as DNA, the CDR3 is TGTGCCAGCAGGCATACTCTGGATCAGCCCCAGCATTTT. It specifies CASRHTLDQPQHF.

This clone was picked up many times. One base away lies a much larger clone, so this may be a sequencing read error. The chain recombines TRBV28 with TRBJ2-3; D remains unclear. Trimming cost V 5 bases and J 7 bases, with 7 bases left between them. Looked up from germline, CDR1 is MDHEN and CDR2 is SYDVKM. This CDR3 spans 11 amino acids. DNA for the CDR3: TGTGCCAGCAGTATGTCGTATACGCAGTATTTT. It yields the protein CASSMSYTQYF.

This clone was seen a handful of times. The same CDR3 arises from other DNA sequences in this sample as well. The chain has TRBV25-1 and TRBJ2-3; TRBD1 aligns across 11 bases. CDR3 size: 17 residues. Per the germline V gene, CDR1 is MGHDK and CDR2 is SYGVNS. With 4 bases clipped from V and 7 bases from J, the junction kept 13 bases outside the gene matches. The CDR3 loop reads CASSGGQGATTPNTQYF. The CDR3 DNA reads as TGTGCCAGCAGTGGCGGACAGGGGGCGACTACTCCGAATACGCAGTATTTT.

This clone showed up just once. This chain joins TRBV20-1 and TRBJ2-2; no firm D call. This CDR3 comprises 12 residues. Germline CDR1 DFQATT, CDR2 SNEGSKA (reference sequence). The V and J ends lost 4 bases and 6 bases respectively, with 9 bases between them. The CDR3 loop reads CSAMSLSGELFF. The CDR3 coding sequence is TGCAGTGCTATGTCCCTTTCCGGGGAGCTGTTTTTT.

A word on this clone: A read error may be the cause here, since a much bigger clone is one base away. The chain recombines TRBV5-4 with TRBJ2-7; 8 bases align to TRBD2. Trimming removed 4 bases from V and 3 bases from J; junction bases left unmatched: 9. CDR3 size: 15 residues. Per the germline V gene, CDR1 is SGHNT and CDR2 is YYREEE (reference sequence). CDR3 in amino acids: CASSPVLAEGYEQYF. The DNA for the CDR3 is TGTGCCAGCAGCCCCGTACTAGCGGAGGGCTACGAGCAGTACTTC.

As for this clone: The junction does not match germline at one end; this may be a read error. This chain links TRBV20-1 with TRBJ1-5; 8 nucleotides line up with TRBD1. Germline V gene sequence: CDR1 DFQATT, CDR2 SNEGSKA (reference sequence). The CDR3 is made up of 14 amino acids. CDR3 residues: CSASKGQVNKPQHF. DNA of the CDR3: TGCAGTGCTAGTAAGGGACAGGTTAATAAGCCCCAGCACTTT.

The gene calls are TRBV19 and TRBJ2-2, with 11 bases fitting TRBD1. V shed 7 bases and J 5 bases; nucleotides not matched to a gene: 15. The CDR3 is 18 residues long. Germline assignment: CDR1 LNHDA and CDR2 SQIVND (reference sequence). The CDR3 region has the DNA TGTGCCAGTACACTAGTCCGATCGGGACAGGGGGATACCGGGGAGCTGTTTTTT. Residues: CASTLVRSGQGDTGELFF.

The V call is TRBV28, the J call TRBJ1-2; tentatively, D is TRBD1 (6 bases). The CDR3 has 15 amino acids. Germline CDR1 reads MDHEN; CDR2 reads SYDVKM. V was clipped by 5 bases and J by 5 bases, with 18 bases between them. For the CDR3, the DNA is TGTGCCAGCAGTCCGAACACAGGGAAAAAGTATGGCTACACCTTC. Residues: CASSPNTGKKYGYTF.

By frequency in the sample, this clone is medium-sized. V usage is TRBV19 and J usage is TRBJ2-7, with TRBD1 identical over 10 bases. J lost 5 bases, V lost 10 bases, and 14 bases had no gene match. CDR1 and CDR2 (germline): LNHDA, SQIVND (reference sequence). This CDR3 is 15 amino acids long. For the CDR3, the DNA is TGTGCCATCCAACCAGGACGGGACAGGGGCCACGAGCAGTACTTC. Protein sequence: CAIQPGRDRGHEQYF.

This clone appeared many times. This chain connects TRBV6-5 to TRBJ2-3, with no clear D. The V end was cut by 8 bases, the J end by 6 bases, with 27 bases between. The length of the CDR3 is 17 residues. The germline gives CDR1 MNHEY, CDR2 SVGAGI. CDR3 bases: TGTGCCAGCTCTACTGCCTCGGCTAGGGTCGCACGGGATACGCAGTATTTT. It is translated as CASSTASARVARDTQYF.

The chain combines TRBV19 with TRBJ2-1; tentatively, D is TRBD2 (5 bases). Trimming stripped 4 bases from V and 0 bases from J, with 19 bases between. The V gene's germline CDR1 is LNHDA and CDR2 SQIVND (reference sequence). This CDR3 spans 18 amino acids. This CDR3 reads CASSSIRVPEGSYNEQFF. In DNA form, the CDR3 reads TGTGCCAGTAGTAGTATCCGCGTCCCAGAGGGCTCCTACAATGAGCAGTTCTTC. The variable domain in full, with the rest retrieved from reference TRBV19 and TRBJ2-1, is DGGITQSPKYLFRKEGQNVTLSCEQNLNHDAMYWYRQDPGQGLRLIYYSQIVNDFQKGDIAEGYSVSREKKESFPLTVTSAQKNPTAFYLCASSSIRVPEGSYNEQFFGPGTRLTVL.

V gene TRBV20-1 combines with J gene TRBJ1-1; D uncertain. Trimming took off 6 bases at V and 6 bases at J, with 17 bases between the two ends. Germline lookup yields CDR1 DFQATT and CDR2 SNEGSKA (reference sequence). CDR3 size: 13 residues. The CDR3: CSASVLPAPEAFF. CDR3 sequence (DNA): TGCAGTGCCTCGGTCCTTCCAGCCCCTGAAGCTTTCTTT.

The chain links TRBV19 to TRBJ2-6; no clear D gene. Germline V gene data show CDR1 as LNHDA and CDR2 as SQIVND (reference sequence). The CDR3 totals 19 residues. V gave up 4 bases and J gave up 0 bases, with 19 bases separating them. Here the CDR3 reads CASSKVELGLYSGANVLTF. In DNA form, the CDR3 reads TGTGCCAGTAGTAAGGTAGAGCTCGGATTATACTCTGGGGCCAACGTCCTGACTTTC.

This chain uses TRBV6-1 with TRBJ2-2, with D possibly being TRBD1 (6 bases). Trimming took 3 bases from V and 6 from J, leaving 14 bases between them. This CDR3 is built from 15 residues. Germline assignment: CDR1 MNHNS and CDR2 SASEGT. The CDR3: CASSEYLGAAGELFF. DNA for the CDR3: TGTGCCAGCAGTGAGTACCTGGGGGCGGCCGGGGAGCTGTTTTTT.

This clone is medium-sized in the sample. For the CDR3, the DNA is TGCGCCAGCAGTGGGACAGGGACTGGAAACACCATATATTTT. Translating it yields CASSGTGTGNTIYF. The chain employs TRBV10-2 and TRBJ1-3, with 8 bases identical to TRBD1. This CDR3 is 14 amino acids long. After removal of 4 bases from V and 2 bases from J, the junction contained 1 base not matched to a gene. The V gene's germline CDR1 is WSHSY and CDR2 SAAADI.